The clone carrying this T cell receptor beta chain was seen repeatedly, ten times or more. This entry belongs to a study of early T cells in non-severe SARS-CoV-2 infection. Study information: Investigators sequenced bulk RNA drawn from unsorted whole blood, and chains remained unpaired.

Attachment of unique molecular identifiers was made to individual cDNA molecules. TCRdb fed the 5' RACE reads into MiXCR, producing one record per CDR3 protein. The sample records 65,000 to 85,000 distinct CDR3 sequences, approximately 10% being singletons. From germline, CDR1 is KGHSH and CDR2 LQKENI. V was pared by 0 bases and J by 5 bases, with 10 bases between. The CDR3 runs to 14 residues. The rearrangement links TRBV18 to TRBJ2-5; D is undetermined. The material sequenced was whole blood. The TCR originated in an adult who was a healthcare worker with PCR-confirmed SARS-CoV-2 infection or an uninfected control (not recorded which). Written as DNA, the CDR3 is TGTGCCAGCTCACCACCAGGTCCGAGGGAGACCCAGTACTTC. It encodes CASSPPGPRETQYF.